This T cell receptor (beta chain) was recovered during a study of HIV-infected patients and healthy controls. Reverse transcription used 450 to 550 ng RNA and constant-region primers for alpha and beta. Separate chain-specific third strand synthesis with multiplexing indices produced the alpha and beta libraries. A 5' RACE adapter with a random hexamer and the SP2 primer site was joined to cDNA. MiXCR was run by TCRdb on the 5' RACE reads, yielding one entry per CDR3 protein. The sample includes more than 7,500 distinct CDR3 sequences, approximately 9.1% of them seen just once. No cell fractionation was done, so the repertoire covers all unsorted peripheral blood T cells. This CDR3 has 15 amino acids. The germline gives CDR1 SNHLY, CDR2 FYNNEI. The V and J ends lost 8 bases and 0 bases, in that order; junction bases with no gene match: 5.

The starting material was blood, obtained before antiretroviral therapy. The clonotype was recovered from an adult with HIV infection. The chain links TRBV2 to TRBJ1-4, with 8 bases aligning to TRBD1. The CDR3 is CASGDRSATNEKLFF. The CDR3 coding sequence is TGTGCCAGCGGGGACAGGTCTGCAACTAATGAAAAACTGTTTTTT.